This TCR beta chain came from a study of glioma-infiltrating T cells. The CDR3 covers 15 residues. Trimming stripped 6 bases from V and 9 bases from J, with 23 bases between. Using RNA template, CDR3s of TCR alpha and beta were amplified with iRepertoire arm-PCR. Tissue mRNA or PBMC total RNA, roughly 100-400 ng, went into one-step reverse transcription and amplification. TCRdb processed the multiplex PCR reads anew with MiXCR; each CDR3 protein has one entry. The sample has some 85,000 distinct CDR3 sequences, about 25% seen once. General study findings and limits: CDR3 overlap between tissue and blood was very small. Gliomas, especially low-grade, showed above-expected tissue-blood divergence; non-neoplastic patients showed below.

This clonotype was seen at least ten times. Antigen: not known. The sequenced sample consisted of glioma tissue, nonneoplastic brain tissue, or PBMCs (not recorded which). The gene calls are TRBV12-3 or TRBV12-4 and TRBJ1-1; D is uncertain. The clonotype comes from a human donor with low-grade glioma or glioblastoma, undergoing nonglioma brain surgery, or in good health (not recorded which). The CDR3 DNA is TGTGCCAGCAGCCTACGACAAGTTCATGGGAATAAAGCTTTCTTT. Encoded protein: CASSLRQVHGNKAFF.